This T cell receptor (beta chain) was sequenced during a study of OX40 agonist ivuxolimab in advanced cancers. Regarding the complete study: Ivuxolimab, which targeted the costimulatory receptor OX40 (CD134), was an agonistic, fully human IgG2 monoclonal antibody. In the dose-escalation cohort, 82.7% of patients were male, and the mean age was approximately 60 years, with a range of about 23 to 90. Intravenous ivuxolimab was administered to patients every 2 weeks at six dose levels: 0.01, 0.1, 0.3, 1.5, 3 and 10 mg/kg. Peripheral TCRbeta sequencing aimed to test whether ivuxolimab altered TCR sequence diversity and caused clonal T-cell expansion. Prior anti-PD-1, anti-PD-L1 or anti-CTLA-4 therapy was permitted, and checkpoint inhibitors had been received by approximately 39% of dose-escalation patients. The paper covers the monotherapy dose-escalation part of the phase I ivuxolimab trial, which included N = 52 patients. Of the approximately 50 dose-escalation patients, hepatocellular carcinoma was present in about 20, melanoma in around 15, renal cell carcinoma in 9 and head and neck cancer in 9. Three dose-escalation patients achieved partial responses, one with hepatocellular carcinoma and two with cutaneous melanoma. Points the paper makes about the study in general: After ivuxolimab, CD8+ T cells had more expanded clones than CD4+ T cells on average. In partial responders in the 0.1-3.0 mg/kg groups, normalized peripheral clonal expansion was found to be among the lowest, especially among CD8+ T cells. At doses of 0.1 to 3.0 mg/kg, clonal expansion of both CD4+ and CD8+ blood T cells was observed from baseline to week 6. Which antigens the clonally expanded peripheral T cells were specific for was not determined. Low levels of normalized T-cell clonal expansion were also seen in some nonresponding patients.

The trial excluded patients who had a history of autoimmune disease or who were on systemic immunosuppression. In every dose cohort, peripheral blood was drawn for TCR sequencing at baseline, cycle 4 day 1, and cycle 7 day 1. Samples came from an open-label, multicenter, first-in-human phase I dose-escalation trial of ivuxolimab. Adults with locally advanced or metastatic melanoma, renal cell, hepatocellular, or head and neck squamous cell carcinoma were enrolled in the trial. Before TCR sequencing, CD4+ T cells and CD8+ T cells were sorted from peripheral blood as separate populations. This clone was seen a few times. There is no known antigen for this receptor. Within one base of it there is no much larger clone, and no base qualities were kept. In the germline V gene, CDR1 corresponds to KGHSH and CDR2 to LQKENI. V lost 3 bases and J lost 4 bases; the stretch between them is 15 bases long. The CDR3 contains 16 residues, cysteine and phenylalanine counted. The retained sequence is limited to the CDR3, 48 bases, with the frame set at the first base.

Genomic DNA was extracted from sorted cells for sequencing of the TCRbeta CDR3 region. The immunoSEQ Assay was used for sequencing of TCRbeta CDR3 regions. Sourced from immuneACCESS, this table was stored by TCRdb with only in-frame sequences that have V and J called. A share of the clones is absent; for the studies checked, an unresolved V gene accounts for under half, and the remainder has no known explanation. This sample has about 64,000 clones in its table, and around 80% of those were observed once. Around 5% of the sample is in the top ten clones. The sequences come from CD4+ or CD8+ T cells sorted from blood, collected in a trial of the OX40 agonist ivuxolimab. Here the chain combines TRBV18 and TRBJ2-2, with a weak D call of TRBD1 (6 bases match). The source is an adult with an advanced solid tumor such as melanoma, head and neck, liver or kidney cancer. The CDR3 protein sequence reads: CASSPGGQGSTGELFF. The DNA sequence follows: TGTGCCAGCTCACCTGGTGGGCAGGGGAGCACCGGGGAGCTGTTTTTT.